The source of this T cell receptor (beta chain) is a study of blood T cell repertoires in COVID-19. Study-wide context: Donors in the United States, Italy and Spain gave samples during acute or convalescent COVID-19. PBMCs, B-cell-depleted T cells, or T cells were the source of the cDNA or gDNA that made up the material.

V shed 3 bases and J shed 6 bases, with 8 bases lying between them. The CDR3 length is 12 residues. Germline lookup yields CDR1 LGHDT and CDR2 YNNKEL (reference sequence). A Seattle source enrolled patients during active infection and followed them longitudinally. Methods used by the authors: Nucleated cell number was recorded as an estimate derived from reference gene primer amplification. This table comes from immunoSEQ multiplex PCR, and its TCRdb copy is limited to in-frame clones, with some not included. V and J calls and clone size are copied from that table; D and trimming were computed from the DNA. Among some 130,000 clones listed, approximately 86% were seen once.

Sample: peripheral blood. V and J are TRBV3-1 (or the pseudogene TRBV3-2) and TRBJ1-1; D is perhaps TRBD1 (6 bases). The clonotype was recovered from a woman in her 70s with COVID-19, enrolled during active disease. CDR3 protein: CASSHRGSEAFF. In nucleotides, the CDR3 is TGTGCCAGCAGCCACAGGGGCTCTGAAGCTTTCTTT.